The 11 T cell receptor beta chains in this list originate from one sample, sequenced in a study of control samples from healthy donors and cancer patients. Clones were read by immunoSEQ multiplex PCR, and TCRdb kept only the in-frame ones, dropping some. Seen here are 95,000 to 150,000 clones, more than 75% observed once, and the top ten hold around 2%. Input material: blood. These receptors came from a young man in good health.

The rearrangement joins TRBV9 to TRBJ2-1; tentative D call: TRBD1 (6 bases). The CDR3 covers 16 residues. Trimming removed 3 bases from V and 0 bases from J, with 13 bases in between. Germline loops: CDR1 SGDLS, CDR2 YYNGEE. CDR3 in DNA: TGTGCCAGCAGCGACCTCACAGGGAGCTCCTACAATGAGCAGTTCTTC. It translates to CASSDLTGSSYNEQFF. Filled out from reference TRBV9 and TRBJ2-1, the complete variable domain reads DSGVTQTPKHLITATGQRVTLRCSPRSGDLSVYWYQQSLDQGLQFLIQYYNGEERAKGNILERFSAQQFPDLHSELNLSSLELGDSALYFCASSDLTGSSYNEQFFGPGTRLTVL.

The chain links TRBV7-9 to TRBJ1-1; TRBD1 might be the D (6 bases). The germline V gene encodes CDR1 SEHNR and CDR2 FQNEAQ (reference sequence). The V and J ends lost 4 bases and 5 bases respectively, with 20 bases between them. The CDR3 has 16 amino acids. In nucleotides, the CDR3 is TGTGCCAGCAGCTCCACAGCACAGGGCTATCGGACTGAAGCTTTCTTT. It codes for CASSSTAQGYRTEAFF. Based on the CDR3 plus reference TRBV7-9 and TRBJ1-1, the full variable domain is DTGVSQNPRHKITKRGQNVTFRCDPISEHNRLYWYRQTLGQGPEFLTYFQNEAQLEKSRLLSDRFSAERPKGSFSTLEIQRTEQGDSAMYLCASSSTAQGYRTEAFFGQGTRLTVV.

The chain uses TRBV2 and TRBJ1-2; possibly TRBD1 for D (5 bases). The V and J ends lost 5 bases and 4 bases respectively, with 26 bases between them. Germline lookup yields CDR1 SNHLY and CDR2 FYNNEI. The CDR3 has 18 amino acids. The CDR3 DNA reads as TGTGCCAGCAGTTCCGCTCTCAACACCCGCGGGGGAGGCTATGGCTACACCTTC. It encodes CASSSALNTRGGGYGYTF. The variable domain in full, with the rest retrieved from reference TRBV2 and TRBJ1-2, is EPEVTQTPSHQVTQMGQEVILRCVPISNHLYFYWYRQILGQKVEFLVSFYNNEISEKSEIFDDQFSVERPDGSNFTLKIRSTKLEDSAMYFCASSSALNTRGGGYGYTFGSGTRLTVV.

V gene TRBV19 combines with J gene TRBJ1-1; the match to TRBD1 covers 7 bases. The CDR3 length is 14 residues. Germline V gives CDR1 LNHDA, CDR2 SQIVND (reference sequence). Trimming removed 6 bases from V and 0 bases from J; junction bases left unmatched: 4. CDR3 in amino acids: CASRNRGLNTEAFF. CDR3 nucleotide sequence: TGTGCCAGTAGGAACAGGGGCTTGAACACTGAAGCTTTCTTT.

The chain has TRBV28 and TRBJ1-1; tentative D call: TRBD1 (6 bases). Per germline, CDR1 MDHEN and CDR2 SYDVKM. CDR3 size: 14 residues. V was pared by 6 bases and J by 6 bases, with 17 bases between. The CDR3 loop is CASSWGPRGAEAFF. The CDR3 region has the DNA TGTGCCAGCAGCTGGGGACCCAGGGGAGCTGAAGCTTTCTTT.

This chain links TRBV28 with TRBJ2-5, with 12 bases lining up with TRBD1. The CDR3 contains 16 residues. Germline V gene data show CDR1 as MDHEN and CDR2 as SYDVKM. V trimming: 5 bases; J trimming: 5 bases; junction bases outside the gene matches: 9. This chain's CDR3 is CASSPGTGGLRETQYF. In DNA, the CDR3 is TGTGCCAGCAGTCCCGGGACAGGGGGCTTGCGGGAGACCCAGTACTTC.

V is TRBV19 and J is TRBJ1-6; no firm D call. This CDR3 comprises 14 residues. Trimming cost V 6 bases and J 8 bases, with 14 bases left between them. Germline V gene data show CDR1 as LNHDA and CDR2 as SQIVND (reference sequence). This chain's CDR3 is CASSQFLMDSPLHF. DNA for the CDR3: TGTGCCAGTAGCCAATTCCTCATGGATTCACCCCTCCACTTT.

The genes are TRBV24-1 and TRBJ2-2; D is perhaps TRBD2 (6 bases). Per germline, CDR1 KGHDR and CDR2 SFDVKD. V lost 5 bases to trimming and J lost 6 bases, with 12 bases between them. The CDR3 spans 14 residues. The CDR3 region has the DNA TGTGCCACCAGTGCCAGAGGGAGGTCCGGGGAGCTGTTTTTT. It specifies CATSARGRSGELFF.

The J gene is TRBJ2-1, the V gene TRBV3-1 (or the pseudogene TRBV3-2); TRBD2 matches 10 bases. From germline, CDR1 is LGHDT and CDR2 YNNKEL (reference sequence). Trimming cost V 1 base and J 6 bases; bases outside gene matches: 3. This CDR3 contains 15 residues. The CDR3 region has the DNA TGTGCCAGCAGCCAAGTTCTAGCGGGAGTCAATGAGCAGTTCTTC. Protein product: CASSQVLAGVNEQFF.

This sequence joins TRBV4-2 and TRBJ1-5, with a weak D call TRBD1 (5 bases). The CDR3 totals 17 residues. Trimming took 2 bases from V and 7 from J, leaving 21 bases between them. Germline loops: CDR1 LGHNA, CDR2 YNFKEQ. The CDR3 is CASSQQGQPPSSQPQHF. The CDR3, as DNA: TGTGCCAGCAGCCAACAGGGCCAGCCCCCCAGTAGCCAGCCCCAGCATTTT.

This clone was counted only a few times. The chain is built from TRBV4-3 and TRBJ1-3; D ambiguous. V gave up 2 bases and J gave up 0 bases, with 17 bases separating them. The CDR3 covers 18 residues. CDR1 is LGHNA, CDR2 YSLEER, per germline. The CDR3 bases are TGCGCCAGCAGCCAAAGATCCCCCCTCGTGAGCTCTGGAAACACCATATATTTT. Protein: CASSQRSPLVSSGNTIYF.